This record looks at one T cell receptor beta chain sequence and its context. The antigen remains unidentified. The junction differs from germline at one of its ends, possibly a read error. This specimen belongs to a study of metastatic and nonmetastatic thyroid tumors. Study summary: Repertoire comparisons spanned blood and tumor or nodule tissue from malignant and benign thyroid patients.

Thyroid surgery was preceded by no treatment in any patient. CDR1 and CDR2 (germline): KGHDR, SFDVKD. This CDR3 contains 14 residues. TCRdb reprocessed the PCR reads via MiXCR. The data contain 43,000 or so clones, roughly 15% of them singletons. Study outcomes and limitations: The reported finding was significantly higher TCR beta diversity in malignant thyroid tumors relative to benign nodules, in blood and tumor.

The sequence was obtained from a female donor with papillary thyroid cancer or a benign thyroid nodule (not recorded which). Some clones in this sample may be carry-over from other donors' samples. The chain uses TRBV24-1 and TRBJ2-7; tentatively, D is TRBD1 (5 bases). Source material: blood. CDR3 residues: CATTDPDTAYEQYF. CDR3 coding DNA: TGTGCCACCACTGATCCGGACACGGCCTACGAGCAGTACTTC.